A selection of T cell receptor beta chains follows, all from one sample in a study of response to subunit inactivated influenza vaccine. TCRdb reprocessed the RT-PCR reads via MiXCR and lists one record per CDR3 protein. In the table there are 450,000 to 500,000 distinct CDR3 sequences, 10% to 11% of which are singletons. The specimen was PBMCs from blood, collected around seven weeks after vaccination. The receptors here all came from a man aged 50 to 59 who received an inactivated influenza vaccine. Each CDR3 is given with its conserved first and last residue. The order of the fields is CDR3 protein, CDR3 DNA, D gene, V gene, clone size, J gene. A D gene is named only where the DNA matches it firmly. Clone size is not always given. Where it is, it says once, few, many or a class for expanded clones.

CDR3: CASSGKFSSYNEQFF
DNA: TGTGCCAGCAGTGGAAAATTTTCCTCCTACAATGAGCAGTTCTTC
D: NA
V: TRBV2
size: few
J: TRBJ2-1

CDR3: CASRIGLGSYNEQFF
DNA: TGTGCCAGCAGAATAGGTCTCGGATCCTACAATGAGCAGTTCTTC
D: NA
V: TRBV28
size: few
J: TRBJ2-1

CDR3: CASSQAPGTGNEQFF
DNA: TGCGCCAGCAGCCAAGCCCCAGGGACGGGGAATGAGCAGTTCTTC
D: NA
V: TRBV4-1
size: NA
J: TRBJ2-1

CDR3: CASNWVGSGQETQYF
DNA: TGCGCCAGCAACTGGGTGGGTAGCGGCCAAGAGACCCAGTACTTC
D: NA
V: TRBV5-1
size: few
J: TRBJ2-5

CDR3: CASRNVGTDTQYF
DNA: TGCGCCAGCAGGAATGTAGGGACAGATACGCAGTATTTT
D: NA
V: TRBV5-1
size: NA
J: TRBJ2-3

CDR3: CASSQDGTDYGYTF
DNA: TGTGCCAGCAGCCAAGATGGGACGGACTATGGCTACACCTTC
D: NA
V: TRBV4-2
size: few
J: TRBJ1-2

CDR3: CASSVHFGTSGKEETQYF
DNA: TGTGCCAGCAGCGTACACTTCGGGACTAGCGGGAAGGAAGAGACCCAGTACTTC
D: TRBD2
V: TRBV6-1
size: few
J: TRBJ2-5

CDR3: CASSYSPTSGSSYEQYF
DNA: TGTGCCAGCAGTTACTCGCCAACTAGCGGGTCGTCCTACGAGCAGTACTTC
D: TRBD2
V: TRBV6-2/TRBV6-3
size: NA
J: TRBJ2-7

CDR3: CASRPTGGSGGELFF
DNA: TGTGCCAGCAGGCCGACAGGGGGTTCGGGCGGGGAGCTGTTTTTT
D: TRBD1
V: TRBV2
size: few
J: TRBJ2-2

CDR3: CASRGWGLMGIF
DNA: TGTGCCAGCAGAGGGTGGGGCTTGATGGGAATCTTT
D: NA
V: TRBV28
size: few
J: TRBJ1-1

CDR3: CASSYSSTGETQYF
DNA: TGTGCCAGCAGTTACTCTAGCACGGGAGAGACCCAGTACTTC
D: NA
V: TRBV6-5
size: NA
J: TRBJ2-5

CDR3: CASSTIHSDEQYF
DNA: TGTGCCAGCAGCACTATCCACTCCGACGAGCAGTACTTC
D: NA
V: TRBV7-9
size: NA
J: TRBJ2-7

CDR3: CASRVSGGETQYF
DNA: TGTGCCAGCAGGGTGAGCGGTGGGGAGACCCAGTACTTC
D: NA
V: TRBV5-4
size: few
J: TRBJ2-5

CDR3: CASSLQGQGYEQYF
DNA: TGTGCCAGCAGTTTACAGGGACAGGGTTACGAGCAGTACTTC
D: TRBD1
V: TRBV28
size: many
J: TRBJ2-7

CDR3: CSVGWGKDQPQHF
DNA: TGCAGCGTTGGCTGGGGAAAGGATCAGCCCCAGCATTTT
D: NA
V: TRBV29-1
size: many
J: TRBJ1-5

CDR3: CASSASSSGRGEQFF
DNA: TGTGCCAGCAGTGCCTCTAGCTCTGGCCGGGGGGAGCAGTTCTTC
D: NA
V: TRBV6-4
size: few
J: TRBJ2-1

CDR3: CASSQGRGSGLSPLHF
DNA: TGCGCCAGCAGCCAAGGTCGGGGATCTGGGTTATCACCCCTCCACTTT
D: NA
V: TRBV4-1
size: few
J: TRBJ1-6

CDR3: CASSQDWGYGYTF
DNA: TGTGCCAGCAGCCAAGACTGGGGTTATGGCTACACCTTC
D: NA
V: TRBV3-1
size: few
J: TRBJ1-2